These T cell receptor beta chains were read from a single sample in a study of blood T cells in healthy people across ages. TCRdb independently ran MiXCR on the 5' RACE reads; one entry per CDR3 protein. The sample consists of roughly 1.6 million distinct CDR3 sequences, about 35% of them appearing once. The sequencing input was blood. These TCRs come from a woman aged 25 to 45 in good health. Both conserved end residues are part of each CDR3. A D gene is named only where the DNA matches it firmly. The size entry is marked missing in some rows and otherwise reads once, few, many or a size class.

j_call,clone_size,v_call,d_call,cdr3_nt,cdr3_aa
TRBJ2-1,few,TRBV7-9,NA,TGTGCCAGCAGCTTAGGGTGGGCGGGATCCTACAATGAGCAGTTCTTC,CASSLGWAGSYNEQFF
TRBJ1-2,NA,TRBV11-1,NA,TGTGCCAGCAGCTTACGCCGAGACAGTTTCTATGGCTACACCTTC,CASSLRRDSFYGYTF
TRBJ2-5,few,TRBV6-5,TRBD1,TGTGCCAGCTCTCTACTAGGACAGGGCGAAGAGACCCAGTACTTC,CASSLLGQGEETQYF
TRBJ2-1,once,TRBV7-3,NA,TGTGCCAGCAGCCAACAAAGGTCCTCCTACAATGAGCAGTTCTTC,CASSQQRSSYNEQFF
TRBJ1-4,NA,TRBV6-6,NA,TGTGCCAGCAGTAAGGGGAAAGGAGCAACTAATGAAAAACTGTTTTTT,CASSKGKGATNEKLFF
TRBJ2-5,NA,TRBV6-6,NA,TGTGCCAGCAGCCTATGGGGACCGGAACAAGAGACCCAGTACTTC,CASSLWGPEQETQYF
TRBJ2-3,many,TRBV5-1,NA,TGCGCCAGCAGCTTGGGAGGGACTGCATCAGATACGCAGTATTTT,CASSLGGTASDTQYF
TRBJ2-3,few,TRBV28,NA,TGTGCCAGCAGTTTAGGGGGGCACAGCACAGATACGCAGTATTTT,CASSLGGHSTDTQYF
TRBJ2-7,few,TRBV6-1,NA,TGTGCCAGCAGTACTCAGGGCGGCGAGCAGTACTTC,CASSTQGGEQYF
TRBJ1-1,few,TRBV10-3,NA,TGTGCCATCAGTCAAAGAGGGACGGGGAACACTGAAGCTTTCTTT,CAISQRGTGNTEAFF
TRBJ2-1,many,TRBV29-1,TRBD2,TGCAGCGTTCCCAGTCGGGACTACACTGAGCAGTTCTTC,CSVPSRDYTEQFF
TRBJ2-7,few,TRBV14,NA,TGTGCCAGCAGCCCCGCGTCGTTTGGGGTAGTCTCCGAGCAGTACTTC,CASSPASFGVVSEQYF
TRBJ2-7,many,TRBV5-1,NA,TGCGCCAGCAGCTTGGAAGTCCCAGGGGCGGACGAGCAGTACTTC,CASSLEVPGADEQYF
TRBJ1-2,NA,TRBV20-1,TRBD1,TGCAGTGCTTCCCGGACAGGGTGGGATGGCTACACCTTC,CSASRTGWDGYTF